This passage covers 5 T cell receptor beta chains from one sample sequenced in a study of response to subunit inactivated influenza vaccine (dated by TCRdb to 2017 to 2018). Library creation used RT-PCR. The sequencer was an Illumina HiSeq 2500. TCRdb reworked the public reads: Q25 trimming with fastp, MiXCR clone assembly, productive beta chains retained. Rows merge per CDR3 protein into single entries with the most common DNA and genes. The sample includes roughly 700,000 distinct CDR3 sequences, with about 15% observed a single time. In total, the top ten clones hold 5.5% to 7% of the sample. This specimen consisted of PBMCs from blood, obtained around two weeks before vaccination. The receptors derive from a man aged 45-65 years who received an inactivated influenza vaccine. Donor details come from another sample of the same person, matched by shared clones.

This clonotype was seen repeatedly, ten times or more. This chain links TRBV4-2 with TRBJ1-1; weak D call: TRBD1 (6 bases). Trimming removed 0 bases from V and 9 bases from J, with 17 bases in between. There are 15 residues in the CDR3. CDR1 LGHNA and CDR2 YNFKEQ come from the germline V gene. The CDR3 sequence is CASSQDTGAREKAFF. CDR3 nucleotide sequence: TGTGCCAGCAGCCAAGATACGGGGGCGAGGGAAAAAGCTTTCTTT.

The chain uses TRBV20-1 and TRBJ2-1; a possible D gene is TRBD2 (6 bases). The germline V gene has CDR1 DFQATT and CDR2 SNEGSKA (reference sequence). The CDR3 runs to 14 residues. Trimming took 0 bases from V and 10 from J, leaving 16 bases between them. The CDR3 DNA reads as TGCAGTGCTAGAGATAGTGGAGGGAGAGGCGAGCAGTTCTTC. This codes for CSARDSGGRGEQFF.

This rearrangement joins TRBV7-2 to TRBJ1-1, with 8 bases lining up with TRBD1. CDR3 size: 14 residues. The V gene end was trimmed by 5 bases and the J gene end by 4 bases; junction bases not matched to a gene: 6. From germline, CDR1 is SGHTA and CDR2 FQGNSA. The CDR3 region is CASSPGGRSTEAFF. The CDR3 DNA follows: TGTGCCAGCAGCCCAGGGGGCCGGAGCACTGAAGCTTTCTTT.

The table lists this clonotype with a few counts. V is TRBV6-2 or TRBV6-3 and J is TRBJ2-7, with TRBD2 matching over 8 bases. Trimming cost V 8 bases and J 9 bases; bases outside gene matches: 9. CDR1 is MNHEY, CDR2 SVGEGT, per germline. CDR3 size: 12 residues. CDR3 sequence reads: CASREGPGVQYF. The CDR3 coding sequence is TGTGCCAGCCGGGAGGGCCCCGGAGTGCAGTACTTC.

The J gene is TRBJ2-2, the V gene TRBV7-2; D not resolved. Per the germline V gene, CDR1 is SGHTA and CDR2 is FQGNSA. The CDR3 covers 14 residues. Trimming pared 5 bases from V and 6 bases from J, leaving 13 bases between. DNA of the CDR3: TGTGCCAGCAGCGCCTTCGTACGGTCCGGGGAGCTGTTTTTT. Translated: CASSAFVRSGELFF.